The 15 T cell receptor beta chains presented below share a single source sample, sequenced in a study of regulatory dendritic cells for organ transplantation. Clones were sequenced by immunoSEQ multiplex PCR, and TCRdb holds only the in-frame ones, with some missing. The sample yields around 8,000 clones, 60% to 70% seen once. Allogeneic regulatory or mature dendritic cells were co-cultured for less than 6 days with CFSE-labeled sorted T cells at 1:10. These receptors lack a known antigen. Sample: memory CD4+ T cells from blood cultured with dendritic cells. Described subset: CD45RO+ memory T cells. The source is a human donor in good health.

The V gene is TRBV7-2, the J gene TRBJ2-2, with 7 bases matching TRBD1. The CDR3 covers 15 residues. V lost 5 bases, J lost 4 bases, and 7 bases stayed unmatched. CDR1 is SGHTA and CDR2 is FQGNSA in the germline V gene. CDR3 DNA: TGTGCCAGCAGCCGACAGGGTGTAGGCACCGGGGAGCTGTTTTTT. Residues: CASSRQGVGTGELFF. Supplemented by reference TRBV7-2 and TRBJ2-2, the full variable domain reads GAGVSQSPSNKVTEKGKDVELRCDPISGHTALYWYRQSLGQGLEFLIYFQGNSAPDKSGLPSDRFSAERTGGSVSTLTIQRTQQEDSAVYLCASSRQGVGTGELFFGEGSRLTVL.

V usage is TRBV6-1 and J usage is TRBJ2-1; 14 bases align to TRBD2. Germline CDR1 and CDR2: MNHNS and SASEGT. After removal of 6 bases from V and 7 bases from J, the junction contained 5 bases not matched to a gene. This CDR3 is built from 15 residues. Here the CDR3 DNA reads TGTGCCAGCAGCGTGACTAGCGGGGGGGTTAATGAGCAGTTCTTC. Protein sequence: CASSVTSGGVNEQFF.

As for this clone: Its ends do not fully match the called genes, so a read error is possible. CDR3 in DNA: TGTGCCAGCAGACCCGTCGATAGCTATCAGCCCCAGCATTTT. It translates to CASRPVDSYQPQHF. The V gene is TRBV2, the J gene TRBJ1-5; D is unresolved. There are 14 residues in the CDR3. Germline CDR1 is SNHLY and CDR2 is FYNNEI.

The chain employs TRBV11-2 and TRBJ2-5; weak D call: TRBD2 (6 bases). CDR3 length equals 14 residues. V lost 5 bases and J lost 5, with 15 bases in between. From germline, CDR1 is SGHAT and CDR2 FQNNGV. The CDR3 nucleotides read TGTGCCAGCAGCCGAGACTGGGCGGGGGAGACCCAGTACTTC. Translation gives CASSRDWAGETQYF.

This clone was detected a few times. The CDR3 nucleotides are TGTGCCAGCTCAGGTGGACTAGCGGGCACAGATACGCAGTATTTT. This gives the protein CASSGGLAGTDTQYF. The V gene is TRBV18, the J gene TRBJ2-3; TRBD2 matches 10 bases. V lost 5 bases and J lost 1; bases outside the gene matches: 3. The CDR3 consists of 15 residues. CDR1 is KGHSH, CDR2 LQKENI, per germline.

This clone appeared a single time. The gene calls are TRBV7-3 and TRBJ2-7; a possible D gene is TRBD2 (6 bases). Trimming removed 6 bases from V and 0 bases from J, with 12 bases in between. Germline V gene sequence: CDR1 SGHTA, CDR2 FQGTGA. This CDR3 is built from 14 residues. In DNA form, the CDR3 reads TGTGCCAGCAGTAAAGGAGGGAACTCCTACGAGCAGTACTTC. This codes for CASSKGGNSYEQYF.

A single count supports this clone. The chain uses TRBV6-5 and TRBJ1-2; 8 bases are a match to TRBD1. The CDR3 sequence is 14 residues long. Germline V gene lookup returns CDR1 MNHEY and CDR2 SVGAGI. J lost 4 bases, V lost 7 bases, and 8 bases had no gene match. CDR3 nucleotide sequence: TGTGCCAGCACGAGGACAGGGACGGGCTATGGCTACACCTTC. Translation: CASTRTGTGYGYTF.

In this sample, this clone turned up a few times. This chain uses TRBV20-1 with TRBJ2-3; no clear D. CDR3 length equals 10 residues. With 6 bases removed from V and 4 bases from J, the gap between germline ends came to 5 bases. Germline V lookup: CDR1 DFQATT, CDR2 SNEGSKA (reference sequence). CDR3 in amino acids: CSAQADTQYF. The CDR3 nucleotides read TGCAGTGCCCAGGCAGATACGCAGTATTTT.

V and J are TRBV5-6 and TRBJ2-3; perhaps TRBD2 as D (5 bases). Trimming stripped 2 bases from V and 4 bases from J, with 14 bases between. CDR3 length equals 15 residues. CDR1 SGHDT and CDR2 YYEEEE come from the germline V gene. CDR3 DNA sequence: TGTGCCAGCAGCTTTTCTGGCCAACTAGCAGATACGCAGTATTTT. Amino acids: CASSFSGQLADTQYF. The variable domain in full, with the rest retrieved from reference TRBV5-6 and TRBJ2-3, is DAGVTQSPTHLIKTRGQQVTLRCSPKSGHDTVSWYQQALGQGPQFIFQYYEEEERQRGNFPDRFSGHQFPNYSSELNVNALLLGDSALYLCASSFSGQLADTQYFGPGTRLTVL.

This clone was seen only a few times. The gene calls are TRBV6-1 and TRBJ1-3; tentative D call: TRBD1 (5 bases). Germline CDR1 is MNHNS and CDR2 is SASEGT. CDR3 size: 15 residues. V was shortened by 4 bases and J by 2 bases, with 12 bases between the two germline ends. CDR3 coding DNA: TGTGCCAGCAGTGTCGAGACAGTCCCTGGAAACACCATATATTTT. Translated, it gives CASSVETVPGNTIYF.

The chain employs TRBV5-1 and TRBJ2-1; 11 bases are shared with TRBD1. The length of the CDR3 is 16 residues. Germline V gene data show CDR1 as SGHRS and CDR2 as YFSETQ. The V gene end was trimmed by 1 base and the J gene end by 7 bases; junction bases not matched to a gene: 7. CDR3 loop: CASSLTPGQGGNEQFF. In DNA form, the CDR3 reads TGCGCCAGCAGCTTGACCCCGGGACAGGGGGGGAATGAGCAGTTCTTC.

The chain uses TRBV19 and TRBJ2-1; 7 nucleotides line up with TRBD2. The CDR3 runs 14 residues. Germline-derived CDR1 and CDR2 are LNHDA and SQIVND (reference sequence). J was trimmed by 3 bases and V by 9 bases; bases with no gene match: 8. The DNA of the CDR3 is TGTGCCAGCCGTATGGGAGGGAACTACAATGAGCAGTTCTTC. Translating it yields CASRMGGNYNEQFF.

This clone was counted between two and nine times. The rearrangement joins TRBV7-9 to TRBJ2-7, with D possibly being TRBD1 (7 bases). The germline V and J ends were trimmed by 7 bases and 4 bases, with 17 bases remaining between them. The CDR3 is 14 residues long. Germline V gives CDR1 SEHNR, CDR2 FQNEAQ (reference sequence). CDR3: CASNPMEGAYEQYF. Written as DNA, the CDR3 is TGTGCCAGCAACCCGATGGAGGGGGCTTACGAGCAGTACTTC.

The chain combines TRBV6-1 with TRBJ1-2; possible D gene TRBD1, 6 bases. Between the trimmed V and J ends, which lost 6 bases and 3 bases, there was a span of 11 bases. In germline, CDR1 is MNHNS, CDR2 SASEGT. CDR3 size: 13 residues. As DNA, the CDR3 is TGTGCCAGCAGCCAGGGGAACCACTATGGCTACACCTTC. Translation: CASSQGNHYGYTF.

By sample share, this clone is medium-sized. The chain joins TRBV6-1 to TRBJ2-5, with 7 positions matching TRBD2. The J segment lost 5 bases and the V segment lost 6 bases, leaving 12 bases of the junction unmatched. Germline lookup yields CDR1 MNHNS and CDR2 SASEGT. The length of the CDR3 is 15 residues. The CDR3 coding sequence is TGTGCCAGCAGACTAGCGCCCCTTTGGAGTGAGACCCAGTACTTC. This codes for CASRLAPLWSETQYF.